This entry is about one T cell receptor (beta chain). The specificity of this receptor is unknown. No much larger clone exists at a distance of one base, and base qualities are not known. Including cysteine and phenylalanine, the CDR3 has 11 amino acids. Only the CDR3 DNA is retained, 33 bases long and in frame from the first base. Based on the germline V gene, the CDR1 and CDR2 sequences are MDHEN and SYDVKM. Deletion took 8 bases off V and 5 bases off J, with a span of 10 bases between the germline ends. In total, 500 to 700 healthy bone marrow donors made up the cohort. Cohort members were all nominally healthy when sampled, although unrecorded immune exposures were likely present. The donor was CMV seropositive and belonged to the group of a few hundred seropositive cohort members. A peripheral blood sample was provided by each donor, and peripheral blood mononuclear cells were used for TCR beta sequencing. The Qiagen DNeasy Blood Extraction Kit was used to extract genomic DNA from the blood cell samples.

Preparation of the library involved the immunoSEQ multiplex PCR assay. For the multiplex PCR, a mixture combining 60 forward primers for TCR Vbeta segments and 13 reverse primers for TCR Jbeta segments was used. A multiplex PCR assay on genomic DNA amplified the CDR3 region of rearranged TCR beta genes. The amplified TCR beta libraries were sequenced on the Illumina HiSeq System as 87-base-pair reads. As for how the authors treated the data: Across the 640 or so repertoires, a later analysis counted tens of millions of unique TCR beta chains, around 11 million of which were shared by at least two donors. A nearest-neighbor algorithm error-corrected the raw reads and collapsed the reads into unique sequences, merging closely related sequences to remove PCR and sequencing errors. V, D and J gene segments were assigned by aligning CDR3 sequences to IMGT reference sequences. For a sequence to be retained, a match of at least six nucleotides to both a V gene segment and a J gene segment was required. A rearrangement counted as productive if the CDR3 had no stop codons and remained in frame with V and J, and every other rearrangement counted as non-productive. CDR3 was defined according to IMGT convention as the region running from the second conserved V-encoded cysteine to the conserved J-encoded phenylalanine. The earlier analysis of some 600 of the donors excluded sequences that lacked an unambiguous match to a single V gene segment. An earlier analysis of 587 of the donors classified V segments as functional when productive rearrangements were above 56.7% and as segregating when the standard deviation between donors was above 5%. To diagnose cytomegalovirus status from the catalog of TCR beta chain sequences, a statistical classification framework was built. A later analysis assigned V and J genes by comparing TCR nucleotide sequences with IMGT/GENE-DB human TR gene sequences. A later analysis assigned CDR3 sequences and most-parsimonious VDJ recombination scenarios with the TCRdist pipeline. A later analysis defined each TCR beta chain by its CDR3 amino acid sequence plus V-gene family, and excluded reads lacking a unique V-gene family. To address suspected cross-contamination and a sequencing artifact, a later analysis removed approximately 600 highly shared, low-generation-probability nucleotide sequences. A later analysis calculated a clonal expansion index for each public chain from normalized within-repertoire ranks of inferred template counts. In a later analysis, generation probabilities were computed with a VDJ recombination model fitted to out-of-frame rearrangements, and the resulting probabilities were checked against IGoR. In a later analysis, TCR-TCR, TCR-HLA and TCR-CMV co-occurrence was scored with hypergeometric tests, and a repertoire-size bias correction was applied to TCR pairs. To estimate false discovery rates, a later analysis permuted the HLA or CMV assignments 20 times. In a later analysis, co-occurring TCRs were grouped using DBSCAN, with TCRdist sequence similarity added in when clustering inside HLA-allele-positive subsets. Repertoires with fewer than 30,000 or more than 120,000 public chains were left out of co-occurrence clustering, as were about 5 repertoires with anomalous nucleotide sharing. TCRdb limited this immuneACCESS table to in-frame rearrangements with V and J called. A share of clones is missing; checked studies link under half to unresolved V genes, and the rest is unexplained. D and trimming were read from the DNA, whereas the V and J calls and clone size are those reported in that table. This sample gives 150,000 to 200,000 clones in total; around 80% of them show up just once. The ten largest clones capture roughly 12% of the sample.

This record comes from a study of cytomegalovirus exposure and HLA in healthy donors (dated by TCRdb to 2016 to 2017). About the study as a whole: An earlier analysis of roughly 500 of the donors reported 250 to 300 Gb of sequence data and 117 million unique TCR beta sequences from 150 million to 200 million T cells. Across 398 genotyped donors of the cohort, an average of approximately 240,000 unique TCR beta nucleotide sequences per donor were sequenced, and roughly a sixth of those sequences were non-productive. Genome-wide SNP genotypes for about three fifths of the roughly 670 donors were used in a later genetic analysis, which treated that subset as a discovery cohort. To decide whether each TCR beta V gene segment behaved as functional or pseudogenic, an earlier analysis of 587 of the donors relied on high-throughput TCR beta sequencing. Every repertoire in the discovery cohort had been generated on one and the same sequencing platform. Roughly 290 gigabases of sequencing data and 75 million to 85 million unique TCR sequences made up an early release that covered over 550 HLA-typed donors. Four to six DR-DQ haplotypes were handled as single units for association and clustering, since linkage in the cohort was strong. A later analysis re-analyzed previously published TCR beta repertoires from about 730 donors and added high-resolution HLA genotyping to study TCR occurrence patterns. High-throughput TCR immunosequencing, statistical association of individual TCRs with disease status, and machine learning were combined to predict cytomegalovirus infection status. Donor age, sex, ethnicity and CMV serostatus were compiled together with the repertoire data. The study aimed to test whether signatures of past pathogen exposure could be identified by cataloging public T cell receptors. Both class I and class II loci were covered by HLA typing, at four-digit resolution. Using immunosequencing, the study profiled T cell repertoires from about 610 subjects and related those repertoires to cytomegalovirus serostatus. Typing coverage varied by locus: 629-630 donors for A, B, C, DRB1 and DQB1; around 560 for DQA1; about 600 for DPA1; approximately 490 for DPB1. In the later analysis, no new phenotypic data were used to find candidate immune exposures; instead, reliance was placed on TCR beta sequences and their occurrence across donors. Among the approximately 420 genotyped donors, roughly 80% belonged to the genetic ancestry cluster associated with self-reported Caucasian donors. Along with the approximately 700-subject first cohort, a separate validation cohort of 120 different subjects was used.

Results and caveats for the whole study, not just this receptor: A group of highly shared sequence variants was considered likely to be a technical artifact of the sequencing pipeline. In this cohort, only TCR beta chains were sequenced, and detectable features were limited by the absence of alpha or paired-chain data. A later analysis reported that several top co-occurrence clusters appeared linked to parvovirus B19, influenza, CMV and Epstein-Barr virus. Because HLA typing was missing for some donors at each locus, association tests included only the typed subset. The study listed around 160 TCR beta chains as associated with cytomegalovirus. The presence/absence analyses assumed that sequencing depth was roughly uniform across donors, and that assumption may not be true. In vitro tests confirmed that a few of the cytomegalovirus-associated TCR beta chains recognize cytomegalovirus antigens. Strong co-occurrence of HLA alleles, especially DR and DQ, made assigning TCR associations to individual alleles difficult. In an earlier analysis of more than 500 of the donors, most TCR beta V segments appeared in productive rearrangements about 87% or about 30% of the time, broadly matching IMGT annotations. A further reported finding was that TCR beta sequences accurately predicted the HLA-A and HLA-B alleles for most subjects in the first cohort. Most CMV-associated TCR beta chains appeared to be HLA-restricted in a later analysis, and the HLA associations seemed to be driven largely by CMV exposure. In a later analysis, TCR association rates were found to vary across HLA loci, with the most associated TCRs seen for DRB1 alleles and the fewest for HLA-C alleles. For the cohort, immune exposure information was limited to CMV serostatus. The earlier analysis of approximately 560 of the donors excluded roughly 17 rarely observed V segments, including chromosome 9 orphons, because counts were too low. Some IMGT-functional V segments, including TRBV6-2 and TRBV6-3, could not be told apart with the 87-base-pair reads, so those segments were excluded. The authors suggested that the approach could potentially be generalized to other disease states and immunological phenotypes. In a later analysis, HLA-associated TCR beta chains were found to be more clonally expanded and to have lower generation probabilities than equally common non-associated chains. A later genetic analysis associated a missense DCLRE1C variant with V-gene and J-gene trimming of TCR beta chains, and an independent cohort replicated the association. A later genetic analysis reported fewer N-insertions in productive TCRs among donors in an Asian-associated ancestry cluster than the approximately 700-donor mean. The classifier was reported to diagnose cytomegalovirus status with high specificity and sensitivity in both the original cohort and the validation cohort. In a later analysis, 15,000 to 20,000 TCR beta sequences were associated with specific HLA alleles at a false discovery rate of 0.05. Across donors, most TCR sequences were observed very rarely, whereas some public TCRs were present in many individuals. Correlated functional status among segregating V segments might reflect linkage disequilibrium, but an unknown experimental factor could not be ruled out.

This clonotype was obtained from a man aged 18 to 30 in good health and CMV-seropositive. Sequenced: PBMCs. Recombination linked TRBV28 to TRBJ2-7; a tentative D call is TRBD2 (6 bases match). The DNA sequence is TGTGCCAGCCTTGGGGAGGACGAGCAGTACTTC. This translates into CASLGEDEQYF.